This TCR beta chain came from a study of cytomegalovirus exposure and HLA in healthy donors. Whole-study results and caveats: Some public TCRs appeared in many individuals, while most sequences were rare. HLA-A and HLA-B allele assignments for most subjects were reportedly predicted accurately using TCR beta sequences. The authors assumed roughly uniform sequencing depth across donors for presence/absence analyses.

V lost 1 base, J lost 1 base, and 10 bases lay in between. Germline V lookup: CDR1 SNHLY, CDR2 FYNNEI. The CDR3 consists of 15 residues. PCR amplification relied on 60 Vbeta primers (plus 13 Jbeta primers). Produced via immunoSEQ multiplex PCR; TCRdb's table is partial and in-frame only. Of around 150,000 clones in the sample, 64% were seen once. This clone appeared a few times. Its specificity is unknown. The sequenced sample was PBMCs. The chain joins TRBV2 to TRBJ1-1; D remains ambiguous. The sequence came from a woman younger than 45 in good health and CMV-seropositive. The CDR3 nucleotides are TGTGCCAGCAGTGAAGGCACCCGGGAGAACACTGAAGCTTTCTTT. Translated: CASSEGTRENTEAFF.